These 6 T cell receptor beta chains were sequenced from one sample in a study of Graves' ophthalmopathy and Graves' hyperthyroidism. As the template, RNA transcripts were used to amplify TCR beta CDR3 regions. First-round RT-PCR with HTBI primers preceded a second-round multiplex PCR. TCRdb redid the calling of the multiplex PCR reads with MiXCR, one entry per CDR3 protein. Of a few hundred thousand distinct CDR3 sequences listed, 15% to 20% were seen once; the top ten hold roughly 2.3%. The specimen was peripheral blood. The receptors here all came from an adult woman with stable Graves' hyperthyroidism.

This clonotype was counted at least ten times. V gene TRBV10-2 combines with J gene TRBJ2-7; TRBD1 is a possible D gene (6 bases). Germline CDR1 and CDR2: WSHSY and SAAADI. With 2 bases removed from V and 5 bases from J, the gap between germline ends came to 16 bases. The CDR3 covers 15 residues. The CDR3 region has the DNA TGCGCCAGCAGTGAGGCGTACAGGGTAGAGCACGAGCAGTACTTC. Its translation is CASSEAYRVEHEQYF.

The chain carries TRBV6-5 and TRBJ2-7, with D perhaps TRBD1 (5 bases). With 8 bases removed from V and 6 bases from J, the gap between germline ends came to 8 bases. Germline V gives CDR1 MNHEY, CDR2 SVGAGI. The CDR3 covers 10 residues. CDR3 DNA: TGTGCCAGCGCAGGGCCCGAGCAGTACTTC. Amino acid sequence: CASAGPEQYF.

This clonotype occurred many times. The J gene is TRBJ1-5, the V gene TRBV28, with 7 bases that match TRBD1. The CDR3 consists of 16 residues. Trimming removed 1 base from V and 2 bases from J; junction bases left unmatched: 5. Germline lookup yields CDR1 MDHEN and CDR2 SYDVKM. In DNA, the CDR3 is TGTGCCAGCAGTTTATCGTTCAGGGGGGGCAATCAGCCCCAGCATTTT. Protein: CASSLSFRGGNQPQHF.

The V call is TRBV30, the J call TRBJ2-5; a weak D match, TRBD2 (5 bases). This CDR3 is built from 14 residues. Looked up from germline, CDR1 is GTSNPN and CDR2 is SVGIG (reference sequence). V was cut by 0 bases and J by 5 bases, with 13 bases left in between. CDR3 nucleotide sequence: TGTGCCTGGAGTGTACCGGAGGATGGGGAGACCCAGTACTTC. The encoded protein is CAWSVPEDGETQYF. The entire variable domain, with the rest obtained from reference TRBV30 and TRBJ2-5, is as follows: SQTIHQWPATLVQPVGSPLSLECTVEGTSNPNLYWYRQAAGRGLQLLFYSVGIGQISSEVPQNLSASRPQDRQFILSSKKLLLSDSGFYLCAWSVPEDGETQYFGPGTRLLVL.

Ten or more counts support this clonotype. This chain links TRBV7-8 with TRBJ2-5; D may be TRBD1 (6 bases). This CDR3 contains 16 residues. Trimming stripped 0 bases from V and 3 bases from J, with 14 bases between. Germline-derived CDR1 and CDR2 are SGHVS and FQNEAQ. CDR3 nucleotide sequence: TGTGCCAGCAGCTTAGCGGTCAGGGGAACGGAAGAGACCCAGTACTTC. Encoded protein: CASSLAVRGTEETQYF.

This clonotype was detected only a few times. A much larger clone is a single base away; this may be a read error. This chain uses TRBV7-9 with TRBJ1-1; D not certain. CDR3 length equals 14 residues. The V gene's germline CDR1 is SEHNR and CDR2 FQNEAQ (reference sequence). The CDR3 coding sequence is TGTGCCGGCAGCTCGCGACACGAGAACACTGAAGCTTTCTTT. It codes for CAGSSRHENTEAFF.